Following are 10 T cell receptor beta chains from one sample sequenced in a study of blood T cells in healthy people across ages. A J-beta primer mix and a sample-barcoded 5' primer were used in a second PCR of roughly 6 to 11 cycles. One entry per CDR3 protein, called by TCRdb with MiXCR from the 5' RACE reads. The sample lists roughly 730,000 distinct CDR3 sequences; roughly 56% were seen once. What was sequenced was blood. The source is a man between 35 and 55 years old in good health.

This clonotype turned up a few times. V is TRBV20-1 and J is TRBJ2-1; TRBD2 agrees at 7 bases. Germline CDR1 and CDR2: DFQATT and SNEGSKA (reference sequence). The V gene end was trimmed by 2 bases and the J gene end by 4 bases; junction bases not matched to a gene: 5. The CDR3 extends over 14 amino acids. This chain's CDR3 is CSARLAETYNEQFF. CDR3 coding DNA: TGCAGTGCTAGACTAGCGGAGACGTACAATGAGCAGTTCTTC.

This clonotype was observed once. Possible read error: a much larger clone is one base away. The chain employs TRBV28 and TRBJ2-1; 14 positions match TRBD2. V lost 5 bases to trimming and J lost 0 bases; unmatched junction nucleotides: 12. There are 20 residues in the CDR3. Germline V lookup: CDR1 MDHEN, CDR2 SYDVKM. In DNA form, the CDR3 reads TGTGCCAGCAGTCCTACCCGACGACTAGCGGGAGGGGGCTCCTACAATGAGCAGTTCTTC. Its translation is CASSPTRRLAGGGSYNEQFF. The full variable domain, its missing parts supplied by reference TRBV28 and TRBJ2-1, is DVKVTQSSRYLVKRTGEKVFLECVQDMDHENMFWYRQDPGLGLRLIYFSYDVKMKEKGDIPEGYSVSREKKERFSLILESASTNQTSMYLCASSPTRRLAGGGSYNEQFFGPGTRLTVL.

V is TRBV20-1 and J is TRBJ2-7; TRBD1 matches at 7 bases. Germline V gene sequence: CDR1 DFQATT, CDR2 SNEGSKA (reference sequence). V lost 6 bases to trimming and J lost 0 bases; unmatched junction nucleotides: 11. The CDR3 has 15 residues. The CDR3 region has the DNA TGCAGTGCCAGGACCGGGACAGACTTCTCCTACGAGCAGTACTTC. Amino acid sequence: CSARTGTDFSYEQYF.

The table lists this clonotype with a few counts. This sequence joins TRBV6-5 and TRBJ2-7; D gene uncertain. This CDR3 has 14 residues. Germline CDR1 reads MNHEY; CDR2 reads SVGAGI. Between the trimmed V and J ends, which lost 1 base and 0 bases, there was a span of 7 bases. CDR3 coding DNA: TGTGCCAGCAGTTACTTATCCAGCTCCTACGAGCAGTACTTC. Its translation is CASSYLSSSYEQYF.

V usage is TRBV7-3 and J usage is TRBJ2-5, with no clear D. This CDR3 has 12 amino acids. CDR1 SGHTA and CDR2 FQGTGA come from the germline V gene. V was pared by 4 bases and J by 11 bases, with 14 bases between. The CDR3 spells CASSSIMSEQYF. In DNA, the CDR3 is TGTGCCAGCAGCTCAATAATGTCAGAGCAGTACTTC.

The genes are TRBV12-3 or TRBV12-4 and TRBJ1-2; D perhaps matches TRBD1 (5 bases). V shed 7 bases and J shed 3 bases, with 15 bases lying between them. The CDR3 runs 14 residues. This CDR3 is CASKRIGTYYGYTF. The CDR3 DNA sequence: TGTGCCAGCAAAAGGATCGGGACCTACTATGGCTACACCTTC.

This rearrangement joins TRBV24-1 to TRBJ1-2; D is uncertain. The CDR3 loop spans 14 amino acids. V shed 2 bases and J shed 3 bases, with 9 bases lying between them. CDR1 and CDR2 (germline): KGHDR, SFDVKD. This CDR3 is CATSDSQRYYGYTF. The DNA for the CDR3 is TGTGCCACCAGTGATTCCCAGCGCTACTATGGCTACACCTTC.

The chain couples TRBV24-1 to TRBJ2-3; perhaps D is TRBD1 or TRBD2 (5 bases each). Germline assignment: CDR1 KGHDR and CDR2 SFDVKD. V was cut by 6 bases and J by 5 bases, with 17 bases left in between. The CDR3 is 15 amino acids. CDR3 nucleotide sequence: TGTGCCACCAGTCCGTCTGAGGGGATGGAAGATACGCAGTATTTT. Protein sequence: CATSPSEGMEDTQYF.

The chain recombines TRBV25-1 with TRBJ2-5; tentative D call: TRBD1 (6 bases). CDR3 length equals 15 residues. The germline V and J ends were trimmed by 1 base and 3 bases, with 12 bases remaining between them. The germline V gene has CDR1 MGHDK and CDR2 SYGVNS. The chain's CDR3 is CASSELGATEETQYF. The DNA of the CDR3 is TGTGCCAGCAGTGAATTGGGGGCAACCGAAGAGACCCAGTACTTC.

V is TRBV7-2 and J is TRBJ2-1; 15 nucleotides match TRBD2. The V gene end was trimmed by 2 bases and the J gene end by 6 bases; junction bases not matched to a gene: 17. This CDR3 region has 21 residues. Germline-derived CDR1 and CDR2 are SGHTA and FQGNSA. CDR3 nucleotides: TGTGCCAGCAGCTTAACGGGACTAGCGGGAGGCCCCGCGTGGGTAAGCAATGAGCAGTTCTTC. Amino acid sequence: CASSLTGLAGGPAWVSNEQFF.